A single sample is the source of the 29 T cell receptor beta chains below, sequenced in a study of OX40 agonist ivuxolimab in advanced cancers. Measured with immunoSEQ multiplex PCR; TCRdb has only the in-frame clones, and not every one. The sample consists of 75,000 to 80,000 clones, about 86% of them appearing once. Specimen: CD4+ or CD8+ T cells sorted from blood, collected in a trial of the OX40 agonist ivuxolimab. These receptors all come from an adult with an advanced solid tumor such as melanoma, head and neck, liver or kidney cancer.

As DNA, the CDR3 is TGTGCCAGCAGTTACTCGACGACTAGCGGGAGCTACGAGCAGTACTTC. Translation gives CASSYSTTSGSYEQYF. The rearrangement uses TRBV6-6 and TRBJ2-7; 12 bases align to TRBD2. Unmatched junction bases numbered 3, after V lost 0 bases and J lost 3 bases. CDR3 size: 16 residues. Germline CDR1 reads MNHNY; CDR2 reads SVGAGI (reference sequence).

The chain employs TRBV11-2 and TRBJ1-1; 8 bases are shared with TRBD1. Losses at the gene ends were 1 base for V and 7 bases for J; bases not matched to a gene: 8. Per the germline V gene, CDR1 is SGHAT and CDR2 is FQNNGV. CDR3 length: 15 amino acids. This CDR3 is CASSLAGGALGEAFF. The CDR3 nucleotides read TGTGCCAGCAGCTTAGCAGGGGGCGCTTTAGGTGAAGCTTTCTTT.

V is TRBV28 and J is TRBJ2-1, with TRBD2 matching 9 bases. In germline, CDR1 is MDHEN, CDR2 SYDVKM. The CDR3 runs to 15 residues. V lost 3 bases, J lost 5 bases, and 5 bases stayed unmatched. The CDR3: CASSFMAGGDNEQFF. The CDR3 coding sequence is TGTGCCAGCAGTTTTATGGCGGGGGGGGACAATGAGCAGTTCTTC.

The V gene is TRBV7-2, the J gene TRBJ1-6; D might be TRBD1 (5 bases). CDR1 and CDR2 from the germline V gene are SGHTA and FQGNSA. The CDR3 is made up of 15 amino acids. Trimming left V 2 bases short and J 3 bases short, with 8 bases between. The CDR3 region is CASSLMDIYNSPLHF. CDR3 DNA: TGTGCCAGCAGCTTAATGGACATCTATAATTCACCCCTCCACTTT. Filled out from reference TRBV7-2 and TRBJ1-6, the complete variable domain reads GAGVSQSPSNKVTEKGKDVELRCDPISGHTALYWYRQSLGQGLEFLIYFQGNSAPDKSGLPSDRFSAERTGGSVSTLTIQRTQQEDSAVYLCASSLMDIYNSPLHFGNGTRLTVT.

V is TRBV19 and J is TRBJ1-2; TRBD1 aligns across 8 bases. This CDR3 comprises 13 residues. Per the germline V gene, CDR1 is LNHDA and CDR2 is SQIVND (reference sequence). The J segment lost 6 bases and the V segment lost 7 bases, leaving 7 bases of the junction unmatched. The CDR3 protein is CASKSGQDHGYTF. The CDR3 coding sequence is TGTGCCAGTAAGTCGGGACAGGATCATGGCTACACCTTC.

This chain uses TRBV11-1 with TRBJ2-1; TRBD1 or TRBD2 may be the D gene (5 bases each). The V gene's germline CDR1 is SGHAT and CDR2 FQDESV (reference sequence). Trimming removed 5 bases from V and 6 bases from J, with 17 bases in between. CDR3 size: 15 residues. CDR3 bases: TGTGCCAGCAGCCTCGAGGGTCCCAGGGCCAATGAGCAGTTCTTC. Protein sequence: CASSLEGPRANEQFF.

This chain links TRBV6-1 with TRBJ2-1; D perhaps matches TRBD1 (5 bases). The germline V and J ends were trimmed by 0 bases and 6 bases, with 15 bases remaining between them. Germline V gene data show CDR1 as MNHNS and CDR2 as SASEGT. This CDR3 region has 16 residues. CDR3 nucleotides: TGTGCCAGCAGTGAAGCGCCAGCTCTAACAGGCAATGAGCAGTTCTTC. Protein sequence: CASSEAPALTGNEQFF.

The chain recombines TRBV6-5 with TRBJ2-7; D possibly corresponds to TRBD1 (5 bases). The V gene lost 2 bases and the J gene lost 12 bases, with 23 bases spanning the gap. The CDR3 contains 15 residues. Germline V lookup: CDR1 MNHEY, CDR2 SVGAGI. CDR3 amino acids: CASSYRAVRRAWRYF. Written as DNA, the CDR3 is TGTGCCAGCAGTTACCGTGCCGTCCGCAGGGCTTGGAGGTACTTC.

The V call is TRBV11-2, the J call TRBJ2-1; 8 bases align to TRBD1. Germline assignment: CDR1 SGHAT and CDR2 FQNNGV. The CDR3 spans 13 residues. V shed 3 bases, J shed 7 bases, and the junction held 2 bases outside the gene matches. CDR3 sequence reads: CASSLDRANEQFF. The CDR3 DNA reads TGTGCCAGCAGCTTGGACAGGGCAAATGAGCAGTTCTTC.

The J gene is TRBJ1-1, the V gene TRBV27, with unresolved D. V was trimmed by 2 bases and J by 5 bases, leaving 12 bases between them. Per germline, CDR1 MNHEY and CDR2 SMNVEV (reference sequence). CDR3 length: 14 amino acids. This chain's CDR3 is CASSLRGGATEAFF. The CDR3 DNA is TGTGCCAGCAGTTTAAGAGGTGGTGCTACTGAAGCTTTCTTT.

The chain recombines TRBV5-5 with TRBJ1-1; D is ambiguous. Trimming pared 1 base from V and 1 base from J, leaving 8 bases between. The CDR3 extends over 14 amino acids. The germline V gene encodes CDR1 SGHKS and CDR2 YYEKEE (reference sequence). This CDR3 is CASSLWGGNTEAFF. The CDR3 coding sequence is TGTGCCAGCAGCTTGTGGGGTGGGAACACTGAAGCTTTCTTT.

The V and J genes are TRBV5-4 and TRBJ1-1; perhaps TRBD1 as D (5 bases). Deletions cut 5 bases from V and 0 bases from J, with 11 bases between. Germline V CDR1 and CDR2: SGHNT, YYREEE (reference sequence). The CDR3 length is 14 residues. CDR3 DNA sequence: TGTGCCAGCAGTGCGGGGGGGATGAACACTGAAGCTTTCTTT. This codes for CASSAGGMNTEAFF.

The rearrangement uses TRBV6-6 and TRBJ1-2, with D perhaps matching TRBD1 (6 bases). Trimming removed 5 bases at V and 7 bases at J, with 17 bases between. Germline V gene data show CDR1 as MNHNY and CDR2 as SVGAGI (reference sequence). The CDR3 extends over 14 amino acids. The CDR3 loop is CASSMTGSGSGYTF. CDR3 bases: TGTGCCAGCAGTATGACAGGCTCGGGGAGTGGCTACACCTTC.

The genes are TRBV29-1 and TRBJ2-3; possibly TRBD2 for D (6 bases). Germline V CDR1 and CDR2: SQVTM, ANQGSEA. The CDR3 totals 13 residues. V was trimmed by 4 bases and J by 6 bases, leaving 14 bases between them. The chain's CDR3 is CSVVILAPDTQYF. CDR3 nucleotide sequence: TGCAGCGTTGTAATCCTAGCGCCGGATACGCAGTATTTT.

The V call is TRBV21-1, the J call TRBJ2-7; the table's D call of TRBD1 was not tested on the DNA. TRBV21-1 is a pseudogene. The CDR3 covers 15 residues. CDR3 loop: CASSRGTSSTYEQYF. CDR3 DNA: TGTGCCAGCAGCAGGGGGACATCGTCTACCTACGAGCAGTACTTC.

CDR3 bases: TGTGCCAGCAGCTCACACAGGGGTCGCACAGATACGCAGTATTTT. Translating gives CASSSHRGRTDTQYF. The rearrangement joins TRBV9 to TRBJ2-3, with 7 bases fitting TRBD1. V gave up 4 bases and J gave up 1 base; unmatched junction bases: 6. Germline values: CDR1 SGDLS, CDR2 YYNGEE. This CDR3 contains 15 residues.

This chain joins TRBV5-4 and TRBJ1-2; D not certain. Germline V gene sequence: CDR1 SGHNT, CDR2 YYREEE (reference sequence). The V and J ends lost 2 bases and 2 bases respectively, with 10 bases between them. The CDR3 runs 14 residues. CDR3 amino acids: CASSLATLNYGYTF. The DNA of the CDR3 is TGTGCCAGCAGCTTAGCAACACTGAACTATGGCTACACCTTC.

V and J are TRBV18 and TRBJ1-2; 9 nucleotides line up with TRBD1. This CDR3 has 16 amino acids. Per germline, CDR1 KGHSH and CDR2 LQKENI. After removal of 3 bases from V and 6 bases from J, the junction contained 11 bases not matched to a gene. The CDR3 is CASSPRGQGTSDGYTF. DNA for the CDR3: TGTGCCAGCTCACCTAGAGGACAGGGGACATCGGATGGCTACACCTTC.

The chain combines TRBV5-1 with TRBJ2-5; TRBD2 matches 7 bases. The CDR3 contains 13 residues. CDR1 and CDR2 (germline): SGHRS, YFSETQ. Trimming at V came to 6 bases and at J to 5 bases, leaving 7 bases not matched to a gene. The CDR3 reads CASTREGLETQYF. CDR3 in DNA: TGCGCCAGCACTAGGGAGGGCCTGGAGACCCAGTACTTC.

The genes are TRBV7-8 and TRBJ1-1; tentative D call: TRBD1 (6 bases). The CDR3 has 14 amino acids. CDR1 and CDR2 (germline): SGHVS, FQNEAQ. Trimming cost V 6 bases and J 1 base, with 12 bases left between them. CDR3 sequence: CASSRLQGNTEAFF. In nucleotides, the CDR3 is TGTGCCAGCAGTCGATTACAGGGGAACACTGAAGCTTTCTTT.

The chain uses TRBV7-2 and TRBJ2-1, with a possible D match to TRBD2 (6 bases). The CDR3 has 13 amino acids. CDR1 SGHTA and CDR2 FQGNSA come from the germline V gene. Trimming removed 10 bases from V and 4 bases from J, with 14 bases in between. CDR3 DNA: TGTGCCACCGCTAGCGAGTATTACAATGAGCAGTTCTTC. It yields the protein CATASEYYNEQFF. The entire variable domain, with the rest obtained from reference TRBV7-2 and TRBJ2-1, is as follows: GAGVSQSPSNKVTEKGKDVELRCDPISGHTALYWYRQSLGQGLEFLIYFQGNSAPDKSGLPSDRFSAERTGGSVSTLTIQRTQQEDSAVYLCATASEYYNEQFFGPGTRLTVL.

V and J are TRBV11-1 and TRBJ1-2, with D uncertain. The V end lost 2 bases, the J end lost 0 bases, and 13 bases lay between the germline ends. CDR3 length equals 16 residues. CDR1 and CDR2 (germline): SGHAT, FQDESV (reference sequence). The CDR3 nucleotides are TGTGCCAGCAGCTTATCACCCCACTATTCTAACTATGGCTACACCTTC. This translates into CASSLSPHYSNYGYTF.

V and J are TRBV5-5 and TRBJ1-6, with 8 bases lining up with TRBD1. The CDR3 is made up of 15 amino acids. V trimming: 0 bases; J trimming: 5 bases; junction bases outside the gene matches: 1. Germline V gene data show CDR1 as SGHKS and CDR2 as YYEKEE (reference sequence). CDR3 sequence: CASSLADRDNSPLHF. The CDR3 DNA is TGTGCCAGCAGCTTGGCGGACAGGGATAATTCACCCCTCCACTTT.

The chain couples TRBV7-2 to TRBJ2-7, with 7 positions matching TRBD1. Trimming at V came to 1 base and at J to 2 bases, leaving 5 bases not matched to a gene. Germline V gene lookup returns CDR1 SGHTA and CDR2 FQGNSA. The CDR3 sequence is 15 residues long. The CDR3 reads CASSLGQGVPYEQYF. The CDR3, as DNA: TGTGCCAGCAGCTTAGGTCAGGGGGTTCCCTACGAGCAGTACTTC.

The chain is built from TRBV7-9 and TRBJ1-4; 7 nucleotides align to TRBD1. Germline assignment: CDR1 SEHNR and CDR2 FQNEAQ (reference sequence). Trimming cost V 5 bases and J 14 bases; bases outside gene matches: 8. This CDR3 spans 12 amino acids. CDR3 amino acids: CASSVTTGALFF. CDR3 sequence (DNA): TGTGCCAGCAGCGTAACCACAGGGGCCCTGTTTTTT.

The chain joins TRBV18 to TRBJ1-2; D unclear. The CDR3 has 15 amino acids. Germline CDR1 KGHSH, CDR2 LQKENI. V lost 3 bases and J 8 bases, leaving 19 bases between the germline ends. The CDR3 DNA reads as TGTGCCAGCTCACCGGGCCCTATAGAGTCGGGAGGCTACACCTTC. Translated: CASSPGPIESGGYTF.

The chain uses TRBV25-1 and TRBJ2-7, with 8 bases that match TRBD2. This CDR3 has 14 amino acids. Trimming cost V 7 bases and J 6 bases; bases outside gene matches: 11. The germline CDR1 and CDR2 sequences are MGHDK and SYGVNS. DNA of the CDR3: TGTGCCAGCACTTCCGGGACTAGTTACACCGAGCAGTACTTC. Its translation is CASTSGTSYTEQYF.

The chain is built from TRBV6-1 and TRBJ1-3, with D perhaps matching TRBD1 (6 bases). The germline V gene encodes CDR1 MNHNS and CDR2 SASEGT. V was clipped by 0 bases and J by 0 bases, with 6 bases between them. The CDR3 extends over 15 amino acids. The CDR3 nucleotides are TGTGCCAGCAGTGAAGCACAGGGCTCTGGAAACACCATATATTTT. It is translated as CASSEAQGSGNTIYF.

CDR3 in DNA: TGTGCCAGCAGCTTAGACAGGCAGACGCAGTATTTT. Its protein product is CASSLDRQTQYF. The chain employs TRBV7-9 and TRBJ2-3; tentative D call: TRBD1 (5 bases). From germline, CDR1 is SEHNR and CDR2 FQNEAQ (reference sequence). The length of the CDR3 is 12 residues. V lost 1 base and J lost 9, with 8 bases in between.